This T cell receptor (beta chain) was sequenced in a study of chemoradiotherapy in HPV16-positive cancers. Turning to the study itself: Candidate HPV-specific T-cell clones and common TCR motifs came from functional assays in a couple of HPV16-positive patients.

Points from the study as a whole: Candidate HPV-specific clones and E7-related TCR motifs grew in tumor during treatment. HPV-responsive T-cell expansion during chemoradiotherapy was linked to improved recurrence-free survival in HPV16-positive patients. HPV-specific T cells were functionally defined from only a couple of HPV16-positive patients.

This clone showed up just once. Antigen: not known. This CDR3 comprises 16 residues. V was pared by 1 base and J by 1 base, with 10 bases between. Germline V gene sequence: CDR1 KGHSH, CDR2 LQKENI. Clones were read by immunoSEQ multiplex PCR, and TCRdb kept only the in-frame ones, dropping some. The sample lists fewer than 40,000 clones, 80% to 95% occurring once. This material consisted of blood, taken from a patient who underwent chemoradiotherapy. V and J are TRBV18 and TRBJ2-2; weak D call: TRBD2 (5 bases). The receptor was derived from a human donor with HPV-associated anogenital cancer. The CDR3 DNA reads TGTGCCAGCTCACCACAGACTACTTGGAACACCGGGGAGCTGTTTTTT. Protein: CASSPQTTWNTGELFF. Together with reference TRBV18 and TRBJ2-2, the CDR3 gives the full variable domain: NAGVMQNPRHLVRRRGQEARLRCSPMKGHSHVYWYRQLPEEGLKFMVYLQKENIIDESGMPKERFSAEFPKEGPSILRIQQVVRGDSAAYFCASSPQTTWNTGELFFGEGSRLTVL.